This T cell receptor beta chain was identified during a study of identifying expanded T cells in peripheral blood. Profiling relied on immunoSEQ multiplex PCR, and the TCRdb table lists in-frame clones only, not all of them. The table has some 95,000 clones, approximately 86% seen once. During the collection period, no donor immune events like infections were recorded. Germline V gene sequence: CDR1 SGHAT, CDR2 FQNNGV. CDR3 length: 13 residues. Trimming took 1 base from V and 6 from J; bases not matched to a gene: 3. This TCR was sampled from a person aged 18 to 70 in good health. Material: blood. This rearrangement joins TRBV11-2 to TRBJ2-7, with 7 bases matching TRBD1. CDR3 in amino acids: CASSLGGGFEQYF. CDR3 coding DNA: TGTGCCAGCAGCTTAGGAGGGGGCTTCGAGCAGTACTTC.